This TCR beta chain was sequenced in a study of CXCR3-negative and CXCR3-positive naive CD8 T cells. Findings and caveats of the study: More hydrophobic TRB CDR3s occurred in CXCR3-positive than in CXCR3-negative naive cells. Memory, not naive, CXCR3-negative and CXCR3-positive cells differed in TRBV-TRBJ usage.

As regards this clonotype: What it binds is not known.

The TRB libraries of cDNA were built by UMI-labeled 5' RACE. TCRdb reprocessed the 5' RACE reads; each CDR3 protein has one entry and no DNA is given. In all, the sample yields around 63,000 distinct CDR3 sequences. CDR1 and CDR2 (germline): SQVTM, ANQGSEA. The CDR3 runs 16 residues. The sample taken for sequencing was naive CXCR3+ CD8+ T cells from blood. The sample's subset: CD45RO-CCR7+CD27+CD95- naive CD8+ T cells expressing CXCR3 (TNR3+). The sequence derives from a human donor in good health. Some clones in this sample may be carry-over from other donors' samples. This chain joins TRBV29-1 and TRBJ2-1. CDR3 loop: CSVAGITGSSYNEQFF.